These 16 T cell receptor beta chains were all obtained from the same sample, sequenced in a study of neoadjuvant anti-PD-1 for oral cavity cancer. Profiling relied on immunoSEQ multiplex PCR, and the TCRdb table lists in-frame clones only, not all of them. Among some 6,900 clones listed, about four fifths were seen once. The sequencing used PBMCs, collected before nivolumab (anti-PD-1) treatment. Receptor source: a person between 35 and 79 years old with oral cavity squamous cell carcinoma.

The rearrangement joins TRBV7-9 to TRBJ1-1, with 10 positions matching TRBD1. Germline V gives CDR1 SEHNR, CDR2 FQNEAQ (reference sequence). The length of the CDR3 is 15 residues. Trimming took 0 bases from V and 5 from J; bases not matched to a gene: 3. The CDR3 protein is CASSLAGTGVTEAFF. The DNA of the CDR3 is TGTGCCAGCAGCTTAGCCGGGACAGGGGTGACTGAAGCTTTCTTT.

In DNA form, the CDR3 reads TGTGCCACCAGCAGAGCCCCAAGCTGGGGGATTATGGACAATGAGCAGTTCTTC. Its protein product is CATSRAPSWGIMDNEQFF. The V gene is TRBV15, the J gene TRBJ2-1; D could derive from TRBD1 or TRBD2 (5 bases each). The CDR3 spans 18 residues. The ends were cut back, 1 base at V and 5 bases at J, with 21 bases in the middle. From germline, CDR1 is LNHNV and CDR2 YYDKDF (reference sequence).

The J gene is TRBJ2-7, the V gene TRBV5-8; 9 nucleotides line up with TRBD1. The CDR3 has 15 residues. CDR1 is SGHTS, CDR2 YDEGEE, per germline. After removal of 5 bases from V and 6 bases from J, the junction contained 12 bases not matched to a gene. The CDR3 sequence is CASSSPGQGRREQYF. CDR3 bases: TGTGCCAGCAGTTCTCCGGGACAGGGTAGGCGCGAGCAGTACTTC.

There are a few counts of this clone. The chain employs TRBV27 and TRBJ2-2, with 8 bases aligning to TRBD2. The CDR3 totals 16 residues. After removal of 5 bases from V and 7 bases from J, the junction contained 12 bases not matched to a gene. Per germline, CDR1 MNHEY and CDR2 SMNVEV (reference sequence). CDR3 coding DNA: TGTGCCAGCAGTGCAGACGGGGGGGGCGCAGGCGGGGAGCTGTTTTTT. Translation gives CASSADGGGAGGELFF.

The chain has TRBV13 and TRBJ2-7; TRBD1 aligns across 9 bases. The junction had 9 bases not matched to a gene; V was cut back by 3 bases and J by 6 bases. This CDR3 is 15 amino acids long. Germline V gene lookup returns CDR1 PRHDT and CDR2 FYEKMQ (reference sequence). The CDR3 coding sequence is TGTGCCAGCAGCTTTACCGGGACAGGGAGTGCCGAGCAGTACTTC. Translation gives CASSFTGTGSAEQYF.

The chain uses TRBV2 and TRBJ2-3, with D possibly called TRBD1 or TRBD2 (5 bases each). The V and J ends lost 6 bases and 4 bases respectively, with 5 bases between them. Germline V gene sequence: CDR1 SNHLY, CDR2 FYNNEI. The CDR3 has 11 residues. The CDR3 spells CASRGADTQYF. In DNA, the CDR3 is TGTGCCAGCAGGGGGGCAGATACGCAGTATTTT.

The rearrangement joins TRBV5-4 to TRBJ2-2, with D perhaps being TRBD1 or TRBD2 (5 bases each). The length of the CDR3 is 16 residues. From germline, CDR1 is SGHNT and CDR2 YYREEE (reference sequence). V was pared by 3 bases and J by 0 bases, with 12 bases between. CDR3 sequence: CASSSQTGPNTGELFF. The CDR3 nucleotides read TGTGCCAGCAGCTCACAGACGGGACCGAACACCGGGGAGCTGTTTTTT.

The CDR3 region has the DNA TGCGCCAGCAGCCAAAGCCTTCTCACAGATACGCAGTATTTT. Translated, it gives CASSQSLLTDTQYF. The chain has TRBV4-1 and TRBJ2-3; D not certain. Trimming pared 2 bases from V and 2 bases from J, leaving 8 bases between. CDR1 MGHRA and CDR2 YSYEKL come from the germline V gene. The CDR3 covers 14 residues.

This chain connects TRBV11-2 to TRBJ1-1; no clear D. V was pared by 0 bases and J by 4 bases, with 18 bases between. The germline gives CDR1 SGHAT, CDR2 FQNNGV. The CDR3 contains 17 residues. CDR3 nucleotides: TGTGCCAGCAGCTTAGATACCCCCCTCACAGAGGGCACTGAAGCTTTCTTT. This codes for CASSLDTPLTEGTEAFF.

This clone has a handful of counts. This chain uses TRBV21-1 with TRBJ1-3. TRBV21-1 is a listed pseudogene. CDR3 length equals 15 residues. The DNA for the CDR3 is TGTGCCAGCAGCAAAGCCAGGAGCTCTGGAAACACCATATATTTT. It codes for CASSKARSSGNTIYF.

The V call is TRBV7-2, the J call TRBJ1-2, with 11 bases lining up with TRBD1. Germline trimming cut 3 bases from V and 6 bases from J; bases unmatched to any gene: 0. This CDR3 comprises 13 residues. CDR1 SGHTA and CDR2 FQGNSA come from the germline V gene. The CDR3 DNA sequence: TGTGCCAGCAGCTTGGGACAGGGGGATGGCTACACCTTC. It is translated as CASSLGQGDGYTF.

The gene calls are TRBV7-8 and TRBJ2-7; D may be TRBD1 (6 bases). The CDR3 extends over 15 amino acids. V was trimmed by 3 bases and J by 4 bases, leaving 16 bases between them. Germline lookup yields CDR1 SGHVS and CDR2 FQNEAQ. The chain's CDR3 is CASSFSPGHDYEQYF. The CDR3 DNA reads TGTGCCAGCAGCTTTTCACCGGGACACGATTACGAGCAGTACTTC.

In this sample, this clone turned up a few times. The chain links TRBV6-6 to TRBJ1-2; weak D call: TRBD1 (5 bases). The germline gives CDR1 MNHNY, CDR2 SVGAGI (reference sequence). CDR3 length equals 15 residues. V lost 4 bases and J 1 base, leaving 13 bases between the germline ends. CDR3 amino acids: CASSSVPGGNYGYTF. DNA for the CDR3: TGTGCCAGCAGTTCAGTCCCCGGGGGTAACTATGGCTACACCTTC.

The CDR3 region is CASSEAGTGNEKLFF. The DNA for the CDR3 is TGTGCCAGCAGTGAGGCCGGGACAGGAAATGAAAAACTGTTTTTT. The rearrangement uses TRBV2 and TRBJ1-4; 8 bases are shared with TRBD1. V gave up 3 bases and J gave up 5 bases; unmatched junction bases: 5. CDR3 length: 15 amino acids. Germline loops: CDR1 SNHLY, CDR2 FYNNEI.

This clone appeared a few times. This rearrangement joins TRBV30 to TRBJ1-1, with D possibly TRBD1 on 6 matching bases. V lost 1 base and J lost 8, with 14 bases in between. Germline V gives CDR1 GTSNPN, CDR2 SVGIG (reference sequence). The CDR3 contains 13 residues. The CDR3 here is CAWSGTAAGEAFF. The CDR3 nucleotides are TGTGCCTGGAGTGGGACAGCGGCGGGGGAAGCTTTCTTT.

This sequence joins TRBV27 and TRBJ2-6; no firm D call. The CDR3 is 16 amino acids. Germline-derived CDR1 and CDR2 are MNHEY and SMNVEV (reference sequence). Trimming took off 4 bases at V and 0 bases at J, with 10 bases between the two ends. The CDR3: CASSSHTYSGANVLTF. Written as DNA, the CDR3 is TGTGCCAGCAGTTCCCACACTTACTCTGGGGCCAACGTCCTGACTTTC.